Below are 10 T cell receptor beta chains sequenced from a single sample in a study of CD8 T cells in Susac syndrome. An input of about 0.5 to 1 ug of RNA was subjected to reverse transcription using random hexamers. In TCRdb, the immunoSEQ multiplex PCR reads were re-called with MiXCR into one record per CDR3 protein. Of 200,000 to 300,000 distinct CDR3 sequences listed, 90% to 97% are singletons. The sample taken for sequencing was CD4+ T cells from PBMCs. These receptors originate from a human donor with Susac syndrome.

The rearrangement links TRBV5-1 to TRBJ1-2; 7 positions match TRBD1. This CDR3 region has 17 residues. Looked up from germline, CDR1 is SGHRS and CDR2 is YFSETQ. With 4 bases clipped from V and 3 bases from J, the junction kept 15 bases outside the gene matches. CDR3 residues: CASSRTPFSRGDYGYTF. The CDR3 nucleotides read TGCGCCAGCAGCCGTACGCCCTTCTCCAGGGGGGACTATGGCTACACCTTC.

This clonotype occurred once. The chain carries TRBV5-1 and TRBJ2-1; no clear D gene. Germline-derived CDR1 and CDR2 are SGHRS and YFSETQ. Trimming pared 4 bases from V and 4 bases from J, leaving 9 bases between. The CDR3 is 13 amino acids. This chain's CDR3 is CASSLAIYNEQFF. The DNA for the CDR3 is TGCGCCAGCAGCCTGGCTATTTACAATGAGCAGTTCTTC.

Concerning this clonotype: One end of the junction fails to match germline, which may point to a read error. This sequence joins TRBV7-7 and TRBJ2-2; D possibly matches TRBD1 or TRBD2 (5 bases each). This CDR3 is built from 15 residues. From germline, CDR1 is SSHAT and CDR2 FNYEAQ (reference sequence). CDR3 sequence (DNA): TGTGCTAGCACCCGAGGGGACCGGTACACCGGGGAGCTGTTTTTT. Protein: CASTRGDRYTGELFF.

The rearrangement links TRBV5-1 to TRBJ1-1; D is ambiguous. With 4 bases removed from V and 1 base from J, the gap between germline ends came to 11 bases. Germline CDR1 and CDR2: SGHRS and YFSETQ. The CDR3 consists of 14 residues. In DNA, the CDR3 is TGCGCCAGCAGCCTAAAAGCAGAGAACACTGAAGCTTTCTTT. Its protein product is CASSLKAENTEAFF.

This clonotype was recorded a few times. The V call is TRBV30, the J call TRBJ1-1; D is unclear. The CDR3 extends over 14 amino acids. The germline V and J ends were trimmed by 2 bases and 0 bases, with 10 bases remaining between them. Per germline, CDR1 GTSNPN and CDR2 SVGIG (reference sequence). As DNA, the CDR3 is TGTGCCTGGAGTAGGACCGCTATGAACACTGAAGCTTTCTTT. This gives the protein CAWSRTAMNTEAFF.

The chain uses TRBV7-9 and TRBJ1-1; possibly TRBD1 for D (5 bases). The germline V and J ends were trimmed by 7 bases and 5 bases, with 14 bases remaining between them. Germline loops: CDR1 SEHNR, CDR2 FQNEAQ (reference sequence). CDR3 length equals 13 residues. The chain's CDR3 is CASTTYEGTEAFF. In DNA, the CDR3 is TGTGCCAGCACCACTTACGAGGGGACTGAAGCTTTCTTT.

The chain carries TRBV20-1 and TRBJ2-5; 7 nucleotides agree with TRBD2. There are 13 residues in the CDR3. The germline gives CDR1 DFQATT, CDR2 SNEGSKA (reference sequence). The CDR3 DNA reads as TGCAGCCTGCGGGCTAGCGGTGCGAGGACCCAGTACTTC. Amino acids: CSLRASGARTQYF.

DNA of the CDR3: TGCAGTGCGGGGAGAGGACTAGCGGGAGCGGATACGCAGTATTTT. Its protein product is CSAGRGLAGADTQYF. This rearrangement joins TRBV20-1 to TRBJ2-3; 13 bases align to TRBD2. Germline CDR1 DFQATT, CDR2 SNEGSKA (reference sequence). With V trimmed by 6 bases and J by 6 bases, 9 bases remained unmatched. The CDR3 covers 15 residues.

The chain recombines TRBV29-1 with TRBJ2-6; D uncertain. There are 13 residues in the CDR3. Trimming cost V 5 bases and J 1 base, with 6 bases left between them. Germline values: CDR1 SQVTM, CDR2 ANQGSEA. The CDR3 DNA sequence: TGCAGCGTTTTACTATCTGGGGCCAACGTCCTGACTTTC. Translation gives CSVLLSGANVLTF.

This chain links TRBV3-1 with TRBJ2-7, with 8 positions matching TRBD1. The CDR3 length is 15 residues. Germline V gives CDR1 LGHDT, CDR2 YNNKEL (reference sequence). The V and J ends lost 4 bases and 2 bases, in that order; junction bases with no gene match: 7. The CDR3 sequence is CASSPRTGKTYEQYF. For the CDR3, the DNA is TGTGCCAGCAGCCCTAGGACAGGGAAAACCTACGAGCAGTACTTC.